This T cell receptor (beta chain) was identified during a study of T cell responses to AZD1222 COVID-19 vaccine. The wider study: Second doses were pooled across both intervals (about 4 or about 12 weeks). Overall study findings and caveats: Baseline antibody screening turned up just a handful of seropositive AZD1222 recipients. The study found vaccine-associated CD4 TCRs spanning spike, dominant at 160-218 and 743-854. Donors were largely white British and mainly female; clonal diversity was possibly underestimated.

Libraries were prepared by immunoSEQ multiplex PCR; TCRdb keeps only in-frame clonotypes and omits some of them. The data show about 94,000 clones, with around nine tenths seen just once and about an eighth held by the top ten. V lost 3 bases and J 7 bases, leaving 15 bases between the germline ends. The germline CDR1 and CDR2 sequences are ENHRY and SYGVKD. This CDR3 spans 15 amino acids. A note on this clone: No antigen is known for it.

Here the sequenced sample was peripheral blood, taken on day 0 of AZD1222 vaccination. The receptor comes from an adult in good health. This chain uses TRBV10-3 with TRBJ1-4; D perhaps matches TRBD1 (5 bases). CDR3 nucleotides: TGTGCCATCAGTGATACGAGCGGGGGGAGTGAAAAACTGTTTTTT. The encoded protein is CAISDTSGGSEKLFF.